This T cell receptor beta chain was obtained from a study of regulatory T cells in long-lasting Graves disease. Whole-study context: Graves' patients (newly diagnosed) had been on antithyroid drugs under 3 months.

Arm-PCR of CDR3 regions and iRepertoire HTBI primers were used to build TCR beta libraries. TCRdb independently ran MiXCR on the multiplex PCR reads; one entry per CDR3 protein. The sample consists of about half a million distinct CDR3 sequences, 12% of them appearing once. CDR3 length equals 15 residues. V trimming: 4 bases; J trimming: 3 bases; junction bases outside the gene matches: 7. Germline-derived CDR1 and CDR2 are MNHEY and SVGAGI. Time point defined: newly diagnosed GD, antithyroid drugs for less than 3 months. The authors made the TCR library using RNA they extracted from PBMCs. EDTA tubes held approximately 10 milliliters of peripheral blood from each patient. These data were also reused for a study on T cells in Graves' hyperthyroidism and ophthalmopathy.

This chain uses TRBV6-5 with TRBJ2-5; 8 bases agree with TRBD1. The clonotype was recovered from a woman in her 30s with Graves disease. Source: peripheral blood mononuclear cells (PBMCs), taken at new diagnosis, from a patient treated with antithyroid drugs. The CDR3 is CASSWTGTGEETQYF. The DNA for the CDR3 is TGTGCCAGCAGTTGGACCGGGACAGGAGAAGAGACCCAGTACTTC.